The clone carrying this T cell receptor beta chain has at least ten counts. The antigen remains undetermined. V lost 2 bases, J lost 4 bases, and 11 bases lay in between. The length of the CDR3 is 13 residues. Germline CDR1 DFQATT, CDR2 SNEGSKA (reference sequence). These data are taken from a study of CD8 T cells in ankylosing spondylitis. Findings of the study overall: Reports of some motif variants in reactive arthritis synovial fluid and blood predate this one. Apparently characteristic of ankylosing spondylitis blood was a TCR beta motif (eight highly homologous variants).

TCRdb ran MiXCR on the 5' RACE reads and lists one entry per CDR3 protein. The profile covers over 75,000 distinct CDR3 sequences, with 8.8% appearing a single time and 4% to 5.5% taken by the ten largest. This TCR derives from a male donor with ankylosing spondylitis or in good health (not recorded which). The rearrangement uses TRBV20-1 and TRBJ1-2; D is uncertain. Sequencing used blood, either unsorted or a sorted T cell fraction (not recorded which). The CDR3 DNA reads as TGCAGTGCTAGATATGGGATCGGCTATGGCTACACCTTC. The encoded protein is CSARYGIGYGYTF.